A selection of T cell receptor beta chains follows, all from one sample in a study of quantifying T cell responses using KT2 cells. One entry per CDR3 protein, called by TCRdb with MiXCR from the UMI-ligation and nested PCR reads. The table has roughly 51,000 distinct CDR3 sequences, roughly an eighth seen once; the top ten hold around 9.9%. Material: PBMCs spiked with cells of the T cell clone KT2. The receptor set was obtained from a human donor. Each CDR3 is given with its conserved first and last residue. Fields, in order: D gene, V gene, J gene, clone size, CDR3 DNA, CDR3 protein. The D gene is left open where the match is weak. Size values are once, few and many counts, or a class for expanded clones, and some rows have none.

-	TRBV28	TRBJ2-1	few	TGTGCCACTAGTACCTACAATGAGCAGTTCTTC	CATSTYNEQFF
-	TRBV14	TRBJ1-4	few	TGTGCCAGCAGCCAAGATGCGGTTCGGGGGAGAAAACTGTTTTTT	CASSQDAVRGRKLFF
TRBD2	TRBV19	TRBJ2-2	-	TGTGCCAGTAGTTTAGGGAGACTAGCGGGGGACACCGGGGAGCTGTTTTTT	CASSLGRLAGDTGELFF
-	TRBV5-5	TRBJ2-3	few	TGTGCCAGCAGCTATACCCTTAGCACAGATACGCAGTATTTT	CASSYTLSTDTQYF
-	TRBV7-9	TRBJ2-7	-	TGTGCCAGCAGCCCAGGGTCCTACGAGCAGTACTTC	CASSPGSYEQYF
TRBD2	TRBV29-1	TRBJ2-5	-	TGCAGCGTAGACCGCGGGACGGGGGGAGGGACCCAGTACTTC	CSVDRGTGGGTQYF
-	TRBV11-2	TRBJ2-3	-	TGTGCCAGCAGCTTAGGATCTACGGTAGATACGCAGTATTTT	CASSLGSTVDTQYF
-	TRBV29-1	TRBJ2-4	few	TGCAGCGTTGAAAGCTCCGGCATTCAGTACTTC	CSVESSGIQYF
-	TRBV5-1	TRBJ2-5	many	TGCGCCAGCAGCTTGGGAGGAAGCCAAGAGACCCAGTACTTC	CASSLGGSQETQYF
-	TRBV7-9	TRBJ1-4	-	TGTGCCAGCAGCACTTACAGGGCAACTAATGAAAAACTGTTTTTT	CASSTYRATNEKLFF
-	TRBV12-5	TRBJ1-4	many	TGTGCTAGTGGTTTGGCCCTCACGGGTGCAACTAATGAAAAACTGTTTTTT	CASGLALTGATNEKLFF
-	TRBV5-1	TRBJ2-1	few	TGCGCCAGCAGCTATCAAGGACAGACGTACAATGAGCAGTTCTTC	CASSYQGQTYNEQFF
TRBD2	TRBV29-1	TRBJ2-1	-	TGCAGCGTTGCCCTGGCGGGAGAAGGGGAGCAGTTCTTC	CSVALAGEGEQFF
-	TRBV5-1	TRBJ2-7	-	TGCGCCAGCAGCTTGGGTCAGTCCTTTTCCTACGAGCAGTACTTC	CASSLGQSFSYEQYF
-	TRBV5-4	TRBJ1-2	-	TGTGCCAGCACACCGCGGGGTAACTATGGCTACACCTTC	CASTPRGNYGYTF
TRBD1	TRBV6-1	TRBJ1-6	-	TGTGCCAGCATCACTGGAGGGGGCGAGAGGTATCGGTCACCCCTCCACTTT	CASITGGGERYRSPLHF
-	TRBV14	TRBJ2-1	many	TGTGCCAGCAGCCTCTACAATGAGCAGTTCTTC	CASSLYNEQFF
-	TRBV5-5	TRBJ2-3	-	TGTGCCAGCAGCTTGAGGCCCGCCGGGGTGAGCGCAGATACGCAGTATTTT	CASSLRPAGVSADTQYF
-	TRBV3-1	TRBJ2-3	-	TGTGCCAGCAGCCGCTCGGGGTTCACAGATACGCAGTATTTT	CASSRSGFTDTQYF
-	TRBV29-1	TRBJ2-7	-	TGCAGCGTTGAATTCTCCTACGAGCAGTACTTC	CSVEFSYEQYF
TRBD2	TRBV18	TRBJ2-3	many	TGTGCCAGCTCACCGGGACTAGCGGGCACAGATACGCAGTATTTT	CASSPGLAGTDTQYF
-	TRBV4-1	TRBJ2-3	many	TGCGCCAGCAGCCCTAACACAGATACGCAGTATTTT	CASSPNTDTQYF
-	TRBV20-1	TRBJ2-7	many	TGCAGTGCTCCCGAACATAGCTCCTACGAGCAGTACTTC	CSAPEHSSYEQYF
-	TRBV20-1	TRBJ1-5	many	TGCAGTGCTATCCCAGAAGGGGTAGTTCGGAATCAGCCCCAGCATTTT	CSAIPEGVVRNQPQHF
-	TRBV12-3/TRBV12-4	TRBJ1-5	many	TGTGCCAGCAGTTTAGGCTGGGGCAGGGGCAATCAGCCCCAGCATTTT	CASSLGWGRGNQPQHF
TRBD1	TRBV3-1	TRBJ1-2	many	TGTGCCAGCAGCCCTGGACAGGGCGGCTATGGCTACACCTTC	CASSPGQGGYGYTF
TRBD1	TRBV4-3	TRBJ1-2	few	TGCGCCAGCAGCCAATTAAGGCTGGGGACAGGGGGCCGTGGCTACACCTTC	CASSQLRLGTGGRGYTF
-	TRBV2	TRBJ1-5	many	TGTGCCAGCAGTCCTCAGATGAAAGGGGAAACAGTCAAACATCAGCCCCAGCATTTT	CASSPQMKGETVKHQPQHF
-	TRBV12-3/TRBV12-4	TRBJ2-1	-	TGTGCCAGCAGTACACGGGACAACTCCTACAATGAGCAGTTCTTC	CASSTRDNSYNEQFF
TRBD2	TRBV11-2	TRBJ2-1	few	TGTGCCAGCAGCTTGGCCAGCGGGAGCCATGAGCAGTTCTTC	CASSLASGSHEQFF
-	TRBV20-1	TRBJ2-1	-	TGCAGTGCTAGAAGACTCTCCCCGGGACAAAAGTCCCTGTTCTTC	CSARRLSPGQKSLFF
-	TRBV11-3	TRBJ2-2	few	TGTGCCAGCAGCTTAGGGCTAGCAGACACCGGGGAGCTGTTTTTT	CASSLGLADTGELFF
TRBD1	TRBV5-1	TRBJ1-6	-	TGCGCCAGCAGCGCAACAGGGGGCGACTCACCCCTCCACTTT	CASSATGGDSPLHF
-	TRBV5-1	TRBJ1-1	-	TGCGCCAGCAGCCCTTACGTGGGTGACACTGAAGCTTTCTTT	CASSPYVGDTEAFF
TRBD1	TRBV2	TRBJ2-7	few	TGTGCCAGCAGAGAAGTGACAGGGAACGAGCAGTACTTC	CASREVTGNEQYF
-	TRBV4-1	TRBJ2-6	-	TGCGCCAGCAGCCAAGGCGAAACAGCGGCCCCCTCTGGGGCCAACGTCCTGACTTTC	CASSQGETAAPSGANVLTF
TRBD2	TRBV7-6	TRBJ2-7	-	TGTGCCAGCAGCTTAGGACTAGCGGGTTACGAGCAGTACTTC	CASSLGLAGYEQYF
TRBD1	TRBV10-3	TRBJ1-1	many	TGTGCCATCAGTGGGACAGGGATGAACACTGAAGCTTTCTTT	CAISGTGMNTEAFF
-	TRBV7-2	TRBJ1-3	-	TGTGCCAGCAGCTCCAGTCCCGTCTCTGGAAACACCATATATTTT	CASSSSPVSGNTIYF
-	TRBV12-3/TRBV12-4	TRBJ2-5	-	TGTGCCAGCAGTTTAAGTTCAGTTAGGGACCTAGAGACCCAGTACTTC	CASSLSSVRDLETQYF
-	TRBV27	TRBJ1-5	-	TGTGCGTCGTTACAGCCCCAGCATTTT	CASLQPQHF
TRBD2	TRBV4-2	TRBJ2-3	few	TGTGCCAGCAGCCCTGGACTAGCGGAGATCACAGATACGCAGTATTTT	CASSPGLAEITDTQYF
-	TRBV5-1	TRBJ2-7	-	TGCGCCAGCAGTAAATCTGGCGGGACACTCTACGAGCAGTACTTC	CASSKSGGTLYEQYF
TRBD2	TRBV11-2	TRBJ2-5	many	TGTGCCAGCAGCTTAGGATTGCTAGCGGGTAAAGAGACCCAGTACTTC	CASSLGLLAGKETQYF
TRBD2	TRBV6-1	TRBJ2-5	many	TGTGCCAGCAGTCGCAGCGGGGGGAGCCAAGAGACCCAGTACTTC	CASSRSGGSQETQYF
-	TRBV3-1	TRBJ1-1	few	TGTGCCAGCAGCCCACCCGAAGTGGGACGGCGGGGGAACACTGAAGCTTTCTTT	CASSPPEVGRRGNTEAFF
-	TRBV7-9	TRBJ1-2	few	TGTGCCAGCAGCCGGCCAAGGCCGGTCCTGGGCTACACCTTC	CASSRPRPVLGYTF
-	TRBV6-5	TRBJ2-7	-	TGTGCCAGCAGTTACGACCCAGGGATCGGGTACGAGCAGTACTTC	CASSYDPGIGYEQYF
-	TRBV6-2/TRBV6-3	TRBJ1-5	-	TGTGCCAGCAGTCCGCAGGGAAACGGCAATCAGCCCCAGCATTTT	CASSPQGNGNQPQHF
TRBD1	TRBV6-4	TRBJ2-3	-	TGTGCCAGCAGTGAAGGGGACAGTGCAGATACGCAGTATTTT	CASSEGDSADTQYF
-	TRBV12-3/TRBV12-4	TRBJ1-2	-	TGTGCCAGCACCATGAGGGGGGACTATGGCTACACCTTC	CASTMRGDYGYTF
-	TRBV5-1	TRBJ1-1	few	TGCGCCAGCAGCCCTTACGGGCCCGGGAGAGGAGCTTTCTTT	CASSPYGPGRGAFF
-	TRBV2	TRBJ1-1	few	TGTGCCAGCAGGGGGCCAGCCTCCCAAAGTGAAGCTTTCTTT	CASRGPASQSEAFF
TRBD1	TRBV7-2	TRBJ1-1	few	TGTGCCAGCAGCCCGCGACAGGGAGGCGGCACTGAAGCTTTCTTT	CASSPRQGGGTEAFF
-	TRBV27	TRBJ1-6	-	TGTGCCAGCAGTTTCGTAGGATCACCCCTCCACTTT	CASSFVGSPLHF
-	TRBV20-1	TRBJ2-5	medium-sized	TGCAGTGCTAGAGGGGGGGGCCCCCAAGAGACCCAGTACTTC	CSARGGGPQETQYF
TRBD1	TRBV20-1	TRBJ1-1	few	TGCAGTGCTAGCCTTCCGGGACAGGGGGTCGCTTTCTTT	CSASLPGQGVAFF
TRBD1	TRBV12-3/TRBV12-4	TRBJ2-1	many	TGTGCCAGCAGTTTGCAGGGGACAGTCCCCTACAATGAGCAGTTCTTC	CASSLQGTVPYNEQFF
-	TRBV13	TRBJ2-3	-	TGTGCCAGCAGCTTGAGAGTCAGAGATACGCAGTATTTT	CASSLRVRDTQYF
TRBD2	TRBV7-9	TRBJ2-5	few	TGTGCCAGCAGCCCCCCTAGCGGGATTCTTTCGGAGACCCAGTACTTC	CASSPPSGILSETQYF